This T cell receptor (beta chain) came from a study of T cells after yellow fever vaccination. The sample holds a few counts of this clonotype. CDR3 length equals 15 residues. V was pared by 5 bases and J by 3 bases, with 8 bases of the junction left unmatched. TCRdb re-analysed the 5' RACE reads in MiXCR, keeping a single row per CDR3 protein. In the table there are 400,000 to 650,000 distinct CDR3 sequences, 20% to 25% of which are singletons. The chain is built from TRBV12-3 or TRBV12-4 and TRBJ1-2, with 8 bases identical to TRBD1. This sequence was found in a man between 18 and 35 years old who received the YFV17D yellow fever vaccine. Here the sequenced sample was PBMCs, taken less than 25 days after the first yellow fever vaccination. CDR3 loop: CASSPDRGLDYGYTF. The CDR3 DNA reads as TGTGCCAGCAGTCCAGACAGGGGATTGGACTATGGCTACACCTTC.